This T cell receptor (beta chain) emerged from a study of cytomegalovirus exposure and HLA in healthy donors. General study points: Researchers reported that a few CMV-associated chains were confirmed in vitro as CMV antigen-specific. An analysis was carried out later, and it reportedly showed fewer N-insertions in an Asian-associated ancestry cluster than the approximately 710-donor mean. The study had only CMV serostatus as immune exposure information.

Both 60 Vbeta primers and 13 Jbeta primers went into the PCR. Assay used: immunoSEQ multiplex PCR; TCRdb lists only in-frame clones, some missing. The sample has 65,000 or so clones; 78% are singletons. V was clipped by 2 bases and J by 1 base, with 5 bases between them. CDR3 length: 13 amino acids. In germline, CDR1 is MNHEY, CDR2 SMNVEV (reference sequence). In regard to this clone: As yet, its antigen is unknown.

This receptor was obtained from a girl aged 5-17 years in good health and CMV-seropositive. The source material was PBMCs. This rearrangement joins TRBV27 to TRBJ1-1; no reliable D call. The chain's CDR3 is CASSLPGNTEAFF. Written as DNA, the CDR3 is TGTGCCAGCAGTTTACCGGGGAACACTGAAGCTTTCTTT.